These T cell receptor beta chains were read from a single sample in a study of metastatic and nonmetastatic thyroid tumors. TCRdb reanalyzed the PCR reads via MiXCR. The table has about 40,000 clones, roughly a sixth seen once. The sample was blood. These receptors came from a female donor with papillary thyroid cancer or a benign thyroid nodule (not recorded which). Some clones in this sample may be carry-over from other donors' samples. Both conserved end residues are trimmed from each CDR3. Where a row states a size, it is once, few, many or the class of an expanded clone; other rows omit it.

clone size,V gene,CDR3 protein
many,TRBV5-1,ASSSLSSGGNKGKNIQY
.,TRBV4-1,ASSQDGTGAGEQY
many,TRBV28,ASIPPTGGYDEQY
few,TRBV6-6,ASSYSGCTGELF
many,TRBV11-2,ASSLPATYEQY
.,TRBV7-9,ASSPEGTGQIEAL
.,TRBV30,AWNSGGVAY
many,TRBV7-8,ASIRTGGETQY
many,TRBV5-6,ASSLQGQLLRTEAF
many,TRBV29-1,SVEVSRGRFAY
few,TRBV5-1,ASSWGQGLNEQY
many,TRBV11-2,ASSLGGLALYEQY
.,TRBV20-1,SAQSGTVVNQPQH
many,TRBV20-1,SAARGILKSLGEQF
many,TRBV20-1,SATDRRNTEAF
many,TRBV6-1,ASTGYNEQF
medium-sized,TRBV12-3/TRBV12-4,ASRTKGGGEQY
few,TRBV2,ASIQGRSTESF
few,TRBV20-1,SASLKWGGWNSPLH
many,TRBV2,ASSEWGQGFGNTIY
many,TRBV7-6,ASSLGDYNEQF
many,TRBV6-5,ASSYGGSGTEAF
many,TRBV6-4,ASSDLLGGYT
many,TRBV6-6,ASSYGLTTEAF
many,TRBV6-1,ASSPGTGAPYEQY
many,TRBV19,ASSRDRDRNQPQH
.,TRBV19,ASEPGLLHSPLH
many,TRBV2,ASSEPLSNEQF
many,TRBV10-1,ASSPDRGNSPLH
many,TRBV20-1,SARLAGGSTDTQY
many,TRBV7-6,ASSLIIGQGAHEQY
many,TRBV20-1,SASGARQATYEQY
many,TRBV19,ASSIGQTLSGNTIY
.,TRBV11-2,ASSPRTGVLSLASNEKLF
many,TRBV11-2,ASSLNLLGSSGNTIY
many,TRBV9,ASTPQGATGELF
.,TRBV9,ASSVVGQNTEAF